A selection of T cell receptor beta chains follows, all from one sample in a study of memory CD8 T cells in hepatitis C reinfection. Sequencing used immunoSEQ multiplex PCR; TCRdb keeps in-frame clones, though not all of them. The sample carries over 45,000 clones, 85% to 90% recorded once. Sequences were obtained from naive CD8+ T cells sorted from blood. These TCRs come from a man younger than 35 with hepatitis C virus infection. Both conserved end residues are part of each CDR3. The order of the fields is V gene, clone size, J gene, D gene, CDR3 length, CDR3 DNA, CDR3 protein. D genes are given only for firm matches. Only some rows state a clone size, as once, few, many or a class for expanded clones.

>TRBV4-1|-|TRBJ2-5|-|15
TGCGCCAGCAGCCCCGACACGCGGGAATCTGAGACCCAGTACTTC
CASSPDTRESETQYF
>TRBV7-9|-|TRBJ2-2|-|14
TGTGCCAGCAGCCTGGGCACCGGCACCGGGGAGCTGTTTTTT
CASSLGTGTGELFF
>TRBV15|-|TRBJ2-1|TRBD2|16
TGTGCCACCAGCAGATCAACTAGCGGGAGTGGGAATGAGCAGTTCTTC
CATSRSTSGSGNEQFF
>TRBV7-9|-|TRBJ2-5|TRBD1|16
TGTGCCAGCAGTTCCGCAGGGGGAAGTAGGCAAGAGACCCAGTACTTC
CASSSAGGSRQETQYF
>TRBV2|-|TRBJ2-5|-|16
TGTGCCAGCACCGAGACCTGGAGAACGTACCAAGAGACCCAGTACTTC
CASTETWRTYQETQYF
>TRBV10-3|-|TRBJ1-2|TRBD1|15
TGTGCCATCACCGGGACAGGGGATTCATGGTATGGCTACACCTTC
CAITGTGDSWYGYTF
>TRBV7-2|-|TRBJ2-3|TRBD2|18
TGTGCCAGCAGCCCGGACCCGGGACTAGCGGGGCCCACAGATACGCAGTATTTT
CASSPDPGLAGPTDTQYF
>TRBV7-9|-|TRBJ2-3|-|15
TGTGCCAGCAGCTTAGCGCATGCCGGGACAGATACGCAGTATTTT
CASSLAHAGTDTQYF
>TRBV5-4|-|TRBJ2-1|-|13
TGTGCCAGCAGCCTGGAAGCTCAGGCTGAGCAGTTCTTC
CASSLEAQAEQFF
>TRBV7-9|once|TRBJ1-1|-|12
TGTGCCAGCAGCTTACCGGGGACTGAAGCTTTCTTT
CASSLPGTEAFF
>TRBV6-1|-|TRBJ1-2|TRBD1|15
TGTGCCAGCAGTGGGGAGGACAGGGTAATCTATGGCTACACCTTC
CASSGEDRVIYGYTF
>TRBV19|-|TRBJ2-1|-|13
TGTGCCAGTAGTATTAGCTCCTACAATGAGCAGTTCTTC
CASSISSYNEQFF
>TRBV7-6|few|TRBJ2-2|TRBD2|15
TGTGCCAGCACCGGACTAGCGGTTAACACCGGGGAGCTGTTTTTT
CASTGLAVNTGELFF
>TRBV7-9|-|TRBJ2-1|TRBD1|14
TGTGCCAGCAGCTGGGCGACAGGGGTTGATGAGCAGTTCTTC
CASSWATGVDEQFF
>TRBV4-3|-|TRBJ1-5|-|15
TGCGCCAGCAGCCAAGATGCGGGTAGCAATCAGCCCCAGCATTTT
CASSQDAGSNQPQHF
>TRBV29-1|-|TRBJ2-1|-|12
TGCAGCGTTGTGACTAGGTACAATGAGCAGTTCTTC
CSVVTRYNEQFF
>TRBV30|-|TRBJ1-4|TRBD1|15
TGTGCCTGGAGTCCTTTCACAGGGGTTGACGAAAAACTGTTTTTT
CAWSPFTGVDEKLFF
>TRBV5-5|-|TRBJ2-5|TRBD1|15
TGTGCCAGCAGCTTGAGGCAGGGGGTGCAAGAGACCCAGTACTTC
CASSLRQGVQETQYF
>TRBV11-2|-|TRBJ1-1|-|11
TGTGCCAGCAGCGCGGGCCGCGGAGCTTTCTTT
CASSAGRGAFF
>TRBV11-2|-|TRBJ2-5|TRBD2|16
TGTGCCAGCAGCTCCGGCCTAGCGGGAGTTGGGGAGACCCAGTACTTC
CASSSGLAGVGETQYF
>TRBV25-1|-|TRBJ2-1|TRBD1|14
TGTGCCAGCAGTGAAAGGGGGCTCTACAATGAGCAGTTCTTC
CASSERGLYNEQFF
>TRBV19|-|TRBJ2-1|-|13
TGTGCCAGTAGTATCGGACTTGACAATGAGCAGTTCTTC
CASSIGLDNEQFF
>TRBV4-1|-|TRBJ2-5|TRBD2|16
TGCGCCAGCAGCCAGGGACTAGCGGGGGCACAAGAGACCCAGTACTTC
CASSQGLAGAQETQYF
>TRBV28|-|TRBJ2-3|TRBD1|14
TGTGCCAGCAGTAACGGACAGGGCGCAGATACGCAGTATTTT
CASSNGQGADTQYF
>TRBV7-8|-|TRBJ1-3|-|15
TGTGCCAGCAGCTTATGGGGGGGGACTGGAAACACCATATATTTT
CASSLWGGTGNTIYF
>TRBV18|-|TRBJ2-1|-|17
TGTGCCAGCTCTCCCTCCGCGACTGGAAGCTCCTACAATGAGCAGTTCTTC
CASSPSATGSSYNEQFF
>TRBV30|-|TRBJ2-2|-|15
TGTGCCTGGAATCTCCTCCCCACGGGAACCGGGGAGCTGTTTTTT
CAWNLLPTGTGELFF
>TRBV7-9|-|TRBJ1-3|-|13
TGTGCCAGCAGCCGCGGGGGGATAGGCACCATATATTTT
CASSRGGIGTIYF
>TRBV10-2|-|TRBJ1-1|-|15
TGCGCCAGCAGTGTAATGACAGGAATGAACACTGAAGCTTTCTTT
CASSVMTGMNTEAFF
>TRBV9|-|TRBJ1-5|-|13
TGTGCCAGCTGTAAAAATAGCAATCAGCCCCAGCATTTT
CASCKNSNQPQHF
>TRBV7-2|-|TRBJ2-3|-|15
TGTGCCAGCAGCCCCCGGGTGGCCACCCCAGATACGCAGTATTTT
CASSPRVATPDTQYF
>TRBV6-6|-|TRBJ1-2|-|14
TGTGCCAGCAGCCCCCTCGGGGGGGGCAATGGCTACACCTTC
CASSPLGGGNGYTF
>TRBV2|-|TRBJ2-7|TRBD2|16
TGTGCCAGCAGTCAAGGTTTTGGGACTAGCGAATACGAGCAGTACTTC
CASSQGFGTSEYEQYF
>TRBV28|once|TRBJ1-6|-|13
TGTGCCAGCAGCCCTCAGGGAGGGTCACCCCTCCACTTT
CASSPQGGSPLHF
>TRBV11-2|-|TRBJ2-3|-|14
TGTGCCAGCAGGAAGACAGTTAACACAGATACGCAGTATTTT
CASRKTVNTDTQYF
>TRBV7-9|-|TRBJ1-5|TRBD1|14
TGTGCCAGCAGTCAGGACAGGGTCCATCAGCCCCAGCATTTT
CASSQDRVHQPQHF
>TRBV2|-|TRBJ1-1|TRBD1|19
TGTGCCAGCAGTGTCCGGAGGGGGACAGCTCTTCACCTGGGCACTGAAGCTTTCTTT
CASSVRRGTALHLGTEAFF
>TRBV4-1|-|TRBJ2-5|-|14
TGCGCCAGCAGCCACCTAGCGAACCAAGAGACCCAGTACTTC
CASSHLANQETQYF
>TRBV28|-|TRBJ2-1|TRBD2|15
TGTGCCAGCAGTTGGTCCCGGGACTACTACAATGAGCAGTTCTTC
CASSWSRDYYNEQFF
>TRBV27|-|TRBJ2-1|-|13
TGTGCCAGCAAATCTAGATCCTACAATGAGCAGTTCTTC
CASKSRSYNEQFF
>TRBV6-6|-|TRBJ2-7|TRBD1|15
TGTGCCAGCAGTTATGTCGGGACAGTCTCCTACGAGCAGTACTTC
CASSYVGTVSYEQYF
>TRBV5-4|-|TRBJ2-6|-|16
TGTGCCAGCAGCTTGGGGAGCATCTCTGGGGCCAACGTCCTGACTTTC
CASSLGSISGANVLTF
>TRBV19|-|TRBJ1-1|-|14
TGTGCCAGTAGCTTCGGGACTATCGGCGCTGAAGCTTTCTTT
CASSFGTIGAEAFF
>TRBV7-9|-|TRBJ2-2|TRBD2|16
TGTGCCAGCAGCTCGACTAGCGGGGGGCCAGACGGGGAGCTGTTTTTT
CASSSTSGGPDGELFF
>TRBV6-1|-|TRBJ2-7|-|12
TGTGCCAGCAGGCCCCGGGGATACGAGCAGTACTTC
CASRPRGYEQYF
>TRBV2|-|TRBJ2-3|-|12
TGTGCCACCCGAGCGAGCACAGATACGCAGTATTTT
CATRASTDTQYF
>TRBV5-8|-|TRBJ2-3|TRBD2|15
TGTGCCAGCAGCCCGGGACTAGCGGGCACAGATACGCAGTATTTT
CASSPGLAGTDTQYF
>TRBV5-6|-|TRBJ1-4|-|19
TGTGCCAGCAGCTTAGGGGTGGTATGGGGCACCGCAACTAATGAAAAACTGTTTTTT
CASSLGVVWGTATNEKLFF
>TRBV6-1|-|TRBJ2-7|TRBD1|13
TGTGCCACCGGGACAGGGGCCCCTAGCGAGCAGTACTTC
CATGTGAPSEQYF
>TRBV18|-|TRBJ1-1|TRBD1|16
TGTGCCAGCTCACCTCCGGGACAGGGTTGGGACACTGAAGCTTTCTTT
CASSPPGQGWDTEAFF
>TRBV5-8|-|TRBJ2-1|TRBD2|15
TGTGCCAGCAGCTTGGAAGGGACTACCTACAATGAGCAGTTCTTC
CASSLEGTTYNEQFF
>TRBV16|-|TRBJ1-3|-|15
TGTGCCAGCAGCCAATCCGCGGTCCCTGGAAACACCATATATTTT
CASSQSAVPGNTIYF
>TRBV2|-|TRBJ2-1|-|14
TGTGCCAGCAGTGAAGGTCACATAAACAATGAGCAGTTCTTC
CASSEGHINNEQFF
>TRBV10-3|-|TRBJ2-4|TRBD2|16
TGTGCCATCAGTGAACCAACTAGCGGGGGTAAAAACATTCAGTACTTC
CAISEPTSGGKNIQYF
>TRBV6-1|-|TRBJ2-7|TRBD2|13
TGTGCCAGCAGTGAAGGGACTAGCTACGAGCAGTACTTC
CASSEGTSYEQYF